The 16 T cell receptor beta chains given below trace back to one sample, sequenced in a study of beta chain features in type 1 diabetes. The antigens of these receptors remain unknown. The authors reverse transcribed all of the isolated RNA, so sequencing captured expressed TCRB transcripts. Clones were read by immunoSEQ multiplex PCR, and TCRdb kept only the in-frame ones, dropping some. Among fewer than 45,000 clones listed, approximately 61% were seen once. General observations from the study: Moderate yet significant TCRB CDR3 shortening was seen in Type 1 diabetes patients in all four CD4+ subsets.

The source material was Tregs from blood. Receptors were obtained from a man younger than 45 with type 1 diabetes. Some clones in this sample may be carry-over from other donors' samples.

This clone came up a few times. V gene TRBV5-4 combines with J gene TRBJ2-3; TRBD1 agrees at 7 bases. V trimming: 6 bases; J trimming: 2 bases; junction bases outside the gene matches: 15. Germline loops: CDR1 SGHNT, CDR2 YYREEE (reference sequence). This CDR3 has 17 residues. CDR3 sequence reads: CASNLGLGTVLTDTQYF. The CDR3, as DNA: TGTGCCAGCAATTTAGGTTTGGGGACAGTCCTCACAGATACGCAGTATTTT.

CDR3 coding DNA: TGTGCCAGCAGCCTTTACAGGGGGCTGGGCTACACCTTC. Its translation is CASSLYRGLGYTF. The rearrangement joins TRBV14 to TRBJ1-2, with TRBD1 identical over 9 bases. The CDR3 is 13 amino acids. The germline V gene has CDR1 SGHDN and CDR2 FVKESK. Unmatched junction bases numbered 5, after V lost 4 bases and J lost 8 bases.

The V gene is TRBV27, the J gene TRBJ2-5; TRBD2 is a possible D gene (5 bases). CDR1 is MNHEY, CDR2 SMNVEV, per germline (reference sequence). V was cut by 8 bases and J by 4 bases, with 11 bases left in between. The CDR3 runs 12 residues. Here the CDR3 DNA reads TGTGCCAGCGCCTCAGGAGGAGAGACCCAGTACTTC. Protein: CASASGGETQYF.

The chain couples TRBV10-1 to TRBJ2-3; 7 nucleotides line up with TRBD2. Germline values: CDR1 WNHNN, CDR2 SYGVQD (reference sequence). CDR3 size: 13 residues. With 4 bases clipped from V and 13 bases from J, the junction kept 11 bases outside the gene matches. CDR3 bases: TGCGCCAGCAGTGCCTCCTCTGCGGGGGACGAGTATTTT. The encoded protein is CASSASSAGDEYF.

This clone was found once. This sequence joins TRBV27 and TRBJ2-2, with 11 bases aligning to TRBD1. CDR1 and CDR2 (germline): MNHEY, SMNVEV (reference sequence). Trimming took 4 bases from V and 6 from J; bases not matched to a gene: 10. The CDR3 length is 17 residues. The DNA of the CDR3 is TGTGCCAGCAGTTCCTCCGGGACAGGGGGGACCCCCGGGGAGCTGTTTTTT. It translates to CASSSSGTGGTPGELFF.

There are a few counts of this clone. The chain carries TRBV7-9 and TRBJ2-6, with 8 bases identical to TRBD1. V was clipped by 1 base and J by 0 bases; unmatched bases: 8. Germline V CDR1 and CDR2: SEHNR, FQNEAQ (reference sequence). This CDR3 is 19 amino acids long. CDR3 protein: CASSLGTGQVYSGANVLTF. The CDR3 DNA is TGTGCCAGCAGCTTAGGGACGGGACAGGTTTACTCTGGGGCCAACGTCCTGACTTTC. Variable domain in full (rest from reference TRBV7-9 and TRBJ2-6): DTGVSQNPRHKITKRGQNVTFRCDPISEHNRLYWYRQTLGQGPEFLTYFQNEAQLEKSRLLSDRFSAERPKGSFSTLEIQRTEQGDSAMYLCASSLGTGQVYSGANVLTFGAGSRLTVL.

The chain employs TRBV18 and TRBJ1-2; possibly TRBD1 for D (6 bases). The CDR3 extends over 17 amino acids. Trimming stripped 3 bases from V and 7 bases from J, with 24 bases between. Germline CDR1 reads KGHSH; CDR2 reads LQKENI. CDR3 residues: CASSPLTGGNTSSGYTF. CDR3 bases: TGTGCCAGCTCACCCCTTACGGGGGGCAATACCTCCTCTGGCTACACCTTC.

The V gene is TRBV28, the J gene TRBJ2-7, with D unclear. V lost 8 bases, J lost 3 bases, and 11 bases lay in between. The germline V gene has CDR1 MDHEN and CDR2 SYDVKM. The CDR3 consists of 12 residues. This chain's CDR3 is CASRERDYEQYF. CDR3 nucleotide sequence: TGTGCCAGCCGTGAGCGCGACTACGAGCAGTACTTC.

This clone came up a few times. The chain combines TRBV5-1 with TRBJ1-1, with D perhaps matching TRBD1 (6 bases). Germline CDR1 is SGHRS and CDR2 is YFSETQ. The V end lost 6 bases, the J end lost 1 base, and 10 bases lay between the germline ends. The length of the CDR3 is 13 residues. The DNA for the CDR3 is TGCGCCAGCAAGAGACAGGAGAACACTGAAGCTTTCTTT. Translation: CASKRQENTEAFF.

This rearrangement joins TRBV21-1 to TRBJ2-5; the D call of TRBD2 is as the table states it, not checked on the DNA. TRBV21-1 is termed a pseudogene. The CDR3 runs to 19 residues. CDR3 DNA: TGTGCCAGCAGCAAATTCGTGCTAGCGGGGGGCCTCCACCAAGAGACCCAGTACTTC. It codes for CASSKFVLAGGLHQETQYF.

V and J are TRBV15 and TRBJ2-1; maybe TRBD1 (6 bases). CDR3 length: 13 residues. Germline CDR1 LNHNV, CDR2 YYDKDF (reference sequence). V lost 4 bases and J lost 7, with 11 bases in between. The CDR3 sequence is CATSIGQPNEQFF. For the CDR3, the DNA is TGTGCCACCAGCATAGGACAGCCTAATGAGCAGTTCTTC.

The rearrangement joins TRBV10-3 to TRBJ2-1, with 9 bases that match TRBD1. The CDR3 has 17 residues. The V gene end was trimmed by 11 bases and the J gene end by 2 bases; junction bases not matched to a gene: 16. CDR1 ENHRY and CDR2 SYGVKD come from the germline V gene. This CDR3 is CASLGPGTGRTYNEQFF. The DNA for the CDR3 is TGTGCCTCCTTGGGGCCCGGGACAGGGAGAACCTACAATGAGCAGTTCTTC.

The rearrangement joins TRBV4-3 to TRBJ2-7; tentative D call: TRBD2 (6 bases). Germline CDR1 reads LGHNA; CDR2 reads YSLEER. The CDR3 is 16 amino acids. Between the trimmed V and J ends, which lost 0 bases and 3 bases, there was a span of 15 bases. The CDR3, as DNA: TGCGCCAGCAGCCAAGATGTTGGACTAAGTGTCTACGAGCAGTACTTC. Translated: CASSQDVGLSVYEQYF.

CDR3 in amino acids: CASSKDWGGVVPDTQYF. CDR3 DNA: TGTGCCAGCAGCAAAGACTGGGGGGGGGTCGTTCCAGATACGCAGTATTTT. The gene calls are TRBV21-1 and TRBJ2-3; the DNA was not used to check the table's D call, TRBD2. TRBV21-1 counts as a pseudogene. This CDR3 has 17 residues.

A word on this clone: Other DNA variants within this sample encode the same CDR3. V and J are TRBV5-4 and TRBJ1-2, with D possibly being TRBD1 (5 bases). Germline CDR1 is SGHNT and CDR2 is YYREEE (reference sequence). The CDR3 extends over 13 amino acids. Trimming removed 4 bases from V and 9 bases from J, with 16 bases in between. CDR3 sequence (DNA): TGTGCCAGCAGCCTACAGCCGGGGGGTCGCTACACCTTC. It specifies CASSLQPGGRYTF.

V gene TRBV10-3 combines with J gene TRBJ1-2, with TRBD1 as a possible D gene (5 bases). Deletions cut 2 bases from V and 5 bases from J, with 9 bases between. Germline V gene sequence: CDR1 ENHRY, CDR2 SYGVKD. CDR3 length: 13 residues. The CDR3 nucleotides are TGTGCCATCAGTGAGGGGGAGGGGTATGGCTACACCTTC. Protein sequence: CAISEGEGYGYTF.